This T cell receptor beta chain came from a study of T-cell memory formation after mild COVID-19. V was shortened by 4 bases and J by 2 bases, with 10 bases between the two germline ends. CDR1 and CDR2 from the germline V gene are SGHAT and FQNNGV. The CDR3 covers 14 residues. TCRdb processed the 5' RACE reads anew with MiXCR; each CDR3 protein has one entry. Of 280,000 or so distinct CDR3 sequences in the sample, under 8.5% were seen once. This clonotype was detected a few times. Material for sequencing was PBMCs or a T cell subset sorted from them (not recorded which). The receptor comes from a man aged 18 to 29 who had mild COVID-19 (a few samples of this study predate the infection). Cell type and time point are not known. The gene calls are TRBV11-2 and TRBJ2-3; no reliable D call. The CDR3 spells CASSSIRDTDTQYF. CDR3 DNA: TGTGCCAGCAGCTCCATTAGGGACACAGATACGCAGTATTTT.